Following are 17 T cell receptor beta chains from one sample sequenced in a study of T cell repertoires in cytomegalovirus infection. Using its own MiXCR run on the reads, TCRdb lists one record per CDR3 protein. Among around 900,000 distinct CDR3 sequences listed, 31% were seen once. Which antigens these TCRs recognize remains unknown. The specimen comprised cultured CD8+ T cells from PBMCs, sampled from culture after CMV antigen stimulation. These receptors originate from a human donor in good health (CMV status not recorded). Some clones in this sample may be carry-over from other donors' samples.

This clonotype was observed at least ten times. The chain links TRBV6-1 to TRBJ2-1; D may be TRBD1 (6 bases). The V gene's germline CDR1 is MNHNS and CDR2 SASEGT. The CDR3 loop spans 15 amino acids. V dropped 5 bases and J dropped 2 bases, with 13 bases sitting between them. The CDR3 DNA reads TGTGCCAGCAGTAATTTGGGGGCCCCCTACAATGAGCAGTTCTTC. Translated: CASSNLGAPYNEQFF.

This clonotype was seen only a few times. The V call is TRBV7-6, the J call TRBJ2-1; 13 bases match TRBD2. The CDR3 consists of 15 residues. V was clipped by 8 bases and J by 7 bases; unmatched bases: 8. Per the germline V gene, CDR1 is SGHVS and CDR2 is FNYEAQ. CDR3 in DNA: TGTGCCAGCGTTCCGACTAGCGGGGGGTTGAATGAGCAGTTCTTC. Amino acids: CASVPTSGGLNEQFF.

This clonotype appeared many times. CDR3 sequence reads: CASPRGNEQFF. CDR3 nucleotide sequence: TGTGCCAGCCCTCGTGGTAATGAGCAGTTCTTC. This chain uses TRBV7-9 with TRBJ2-1; no clear D gene. From germline, CDR1 is SEHNR and CDR2 FQNEAQ (reference sequence). V lost 8 bases to trimming and J lost 7 bases, with 9 bases between them. This CDR3 spans 11 amino acids.

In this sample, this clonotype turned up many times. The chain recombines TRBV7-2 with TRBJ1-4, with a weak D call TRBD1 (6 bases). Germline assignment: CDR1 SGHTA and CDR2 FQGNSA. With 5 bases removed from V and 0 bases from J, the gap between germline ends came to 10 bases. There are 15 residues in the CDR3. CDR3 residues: CASSLNRATNEKLFF. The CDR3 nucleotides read TGTGCCAGCAGCCTAAACAGGGCAACTAATGAAAAACTGTTTTTT.

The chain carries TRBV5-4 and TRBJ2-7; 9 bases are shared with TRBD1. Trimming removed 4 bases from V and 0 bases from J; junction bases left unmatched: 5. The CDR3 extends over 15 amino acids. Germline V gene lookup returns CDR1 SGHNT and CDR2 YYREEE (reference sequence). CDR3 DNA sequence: TGTGCCAGCAGCCCGACAGGGGGGGGCTCCTACGAGCAGTACGTC. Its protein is CASSPTGGGSYEQYV.

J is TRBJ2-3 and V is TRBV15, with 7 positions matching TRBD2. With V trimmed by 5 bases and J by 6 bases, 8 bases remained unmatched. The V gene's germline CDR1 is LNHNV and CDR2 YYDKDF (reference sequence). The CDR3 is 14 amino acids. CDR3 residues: CATSRRGMIDTQYF. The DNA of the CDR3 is TGTGCCACCAGCCGGCGGGGGATGATCGATACGCAGTATTTT.

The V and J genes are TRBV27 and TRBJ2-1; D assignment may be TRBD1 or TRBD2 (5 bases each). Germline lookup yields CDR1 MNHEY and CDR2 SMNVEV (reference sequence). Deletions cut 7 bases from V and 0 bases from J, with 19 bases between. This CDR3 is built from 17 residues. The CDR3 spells CASIEQGVDSSYNEQFF. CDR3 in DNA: TGTGCCAGCATTGAGCAGGGAGTAGATAGCTCCTACAATGAGCAGTTCTTC.

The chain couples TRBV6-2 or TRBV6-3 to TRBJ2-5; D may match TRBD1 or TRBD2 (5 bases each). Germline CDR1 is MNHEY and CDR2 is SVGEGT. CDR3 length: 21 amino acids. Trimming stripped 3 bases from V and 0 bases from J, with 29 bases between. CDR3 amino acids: CASSYSSIWDRDQKNQETQYF. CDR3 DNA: TGTGCCAGCAGTTATAGTTCAATATGGGACCGGGACCAGAAGAACCAAGAGACCCAGTACTTC.

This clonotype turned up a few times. The CDR3 DNA reads TGTGCCAGTAGTATGGGACAGGCGGCACTATTTGGCTACACCTTC. Translation gives CASSMGQAALFGYTF. This chain uses TRBV19 with TRBJ1-2; TRBD1 agrees at 8 bases. Per the germline V gene, CDR1 is LNHDA and CDR2 is SQIVND (reference sequence). CDR3 length: 15 residues. The J segment lost 7 bases and the V segment lost 3 bases, leaving 10 bases of the junction unmatched.

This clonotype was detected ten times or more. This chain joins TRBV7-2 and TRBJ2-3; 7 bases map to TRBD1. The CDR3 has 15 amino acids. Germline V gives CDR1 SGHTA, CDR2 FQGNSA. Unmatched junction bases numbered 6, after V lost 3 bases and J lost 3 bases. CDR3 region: CASSFTGAGTDTQYF. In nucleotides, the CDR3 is TGTGCCAGCAGCTTCACAGGGGCTGGGACAGATACGCAGTATTTT. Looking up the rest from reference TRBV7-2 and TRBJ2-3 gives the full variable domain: GAGVSQSPSNKVTEKGKDVELRCDPISGHTALYWYRQSLGQGLEFLIYFQGNSAPDKSGLPSDRFSAERTGGSVSTLTIQRTQQEDSAVYLCASSFTGAGTDTQYFGPGTRLTVL.

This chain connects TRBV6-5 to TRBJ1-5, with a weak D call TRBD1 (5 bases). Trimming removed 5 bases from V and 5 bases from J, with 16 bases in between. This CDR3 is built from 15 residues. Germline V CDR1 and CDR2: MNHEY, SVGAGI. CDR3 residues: CASSLVGGVHQPQHF. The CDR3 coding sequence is TGTGCCAGCAGTCTAGTGGGGGGGGTGCATCAGCCCCAGCATTTT.

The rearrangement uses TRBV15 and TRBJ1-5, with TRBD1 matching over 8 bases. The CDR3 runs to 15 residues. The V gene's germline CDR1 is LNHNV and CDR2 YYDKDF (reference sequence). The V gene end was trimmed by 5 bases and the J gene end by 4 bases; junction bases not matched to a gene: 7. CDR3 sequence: CATSPDRGGNQPQHF. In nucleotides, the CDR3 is TGTGCCACCAGCCCTGACAGGGGAGGGAATCAGCCCCAGCATTTT.

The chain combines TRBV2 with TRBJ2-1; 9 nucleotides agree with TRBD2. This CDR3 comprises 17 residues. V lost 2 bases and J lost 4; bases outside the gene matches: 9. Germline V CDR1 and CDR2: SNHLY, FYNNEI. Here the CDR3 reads CASSERGGGASYNEQFF. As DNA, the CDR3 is TGTGCCAGCAGTGAAAGGGGCGGGGGGGCAAGTTACAATGAGCAGTTCTTC.

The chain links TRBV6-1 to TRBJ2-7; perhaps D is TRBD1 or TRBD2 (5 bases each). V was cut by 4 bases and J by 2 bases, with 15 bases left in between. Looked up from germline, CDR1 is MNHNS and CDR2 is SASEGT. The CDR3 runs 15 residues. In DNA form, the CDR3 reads TGTGCCAGCAGTGCAAGGGGCGAGGGGACCTACGAGCAGTACTTC. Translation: CASSARGEGTYEQYF.

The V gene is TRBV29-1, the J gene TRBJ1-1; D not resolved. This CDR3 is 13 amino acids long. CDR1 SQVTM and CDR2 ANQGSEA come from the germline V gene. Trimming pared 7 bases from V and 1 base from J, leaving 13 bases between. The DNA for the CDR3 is TGCAGCGGGGGTGGTCGGTCGAACACTGAAGCTTTCTTT. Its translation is CSGGGRSNTEAFF.

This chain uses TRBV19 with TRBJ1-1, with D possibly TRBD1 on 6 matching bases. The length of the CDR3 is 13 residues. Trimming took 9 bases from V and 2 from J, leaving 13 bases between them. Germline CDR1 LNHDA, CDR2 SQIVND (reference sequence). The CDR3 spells CASQGSRNTEAFF. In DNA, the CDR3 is TGTGCCAGCCAGGGGAGTCGTAACACTGAAGCTTTCTTT.

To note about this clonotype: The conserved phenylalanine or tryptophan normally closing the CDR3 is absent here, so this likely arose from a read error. The CDR3 DNA follows: TGTGCCAGCAGGAGGGGGACGACAGGGCTTGAGACCCAGTACTCC. This gives the protein CASRRGTTGLETQYS. The chain has TRBV7-4 and TRBJ2-5; 7 bases match TRBD1. Unmatched junction bases numbered 12, after V lost 6 bases and J lost 5 bases. Germline V gene data show CDR1 as SGHVT and CDR2 as SQSDAQ. The CDR3 is 15 residues long.